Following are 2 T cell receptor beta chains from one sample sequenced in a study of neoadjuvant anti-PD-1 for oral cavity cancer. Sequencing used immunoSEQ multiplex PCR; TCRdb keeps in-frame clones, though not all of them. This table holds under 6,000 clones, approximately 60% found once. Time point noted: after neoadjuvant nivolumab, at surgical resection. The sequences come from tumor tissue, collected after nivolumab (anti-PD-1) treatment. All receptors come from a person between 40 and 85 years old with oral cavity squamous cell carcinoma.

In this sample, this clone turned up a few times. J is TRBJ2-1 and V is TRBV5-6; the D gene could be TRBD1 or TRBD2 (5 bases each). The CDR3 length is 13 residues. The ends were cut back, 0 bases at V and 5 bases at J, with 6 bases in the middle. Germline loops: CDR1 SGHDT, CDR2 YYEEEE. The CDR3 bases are TGTGCCAGCAGCTTGGGGGACCACAATGAGCAGTTCTTC. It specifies CASSLGDHNEQFF. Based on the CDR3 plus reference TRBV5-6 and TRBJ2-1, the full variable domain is DAGVTQSPTHLIKTRGQQVTLRCSPKSGHDTVSWYQQALGQGPQFIFQYYEEEERQRGNFPDRFSGHQFPNYSSELNVNALLLGDSALYLCASSLGDHNEQFFGPGTRLTVL.

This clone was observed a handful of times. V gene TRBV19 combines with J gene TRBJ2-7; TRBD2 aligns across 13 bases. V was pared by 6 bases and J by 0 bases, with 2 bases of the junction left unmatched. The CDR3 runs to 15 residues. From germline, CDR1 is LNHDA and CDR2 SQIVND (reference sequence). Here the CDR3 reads CASRGTSGTSYEQYF. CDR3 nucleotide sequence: TGTGCCAGTAGAGGGACTAGCGGGACCTCCTACGAGCAGTACTTC.